The rows below give T cell receptor beta chains drawn from one sample of a study of cytomegalovirus exposure and HLA in healthy donors. The method was immunoSEQ multiplex PCR; TCRdb's version includes in-frame clones alone and lacks a portion of them. The sample lists around 120,000 clones, approximately 78% occurring once. The sequencing sample was made of PBMCs. These receptors were collected from a human donor in good health. The CDR3 runs from the conserved cysteine through the conserved F or W. The D gene is left open where the match is weak. Clone size is stated in some rows and not others, as once, few, many or a class when expanded.

abundance,v_gene,d_gene,j_gene,CDR3aa
NA,TRBV11-2,NA,TRBJ1-1,CASSLVGWRAEAFF
few,TRBV4-3,NA,TRBJ2-7,CASSRTGGPRGARSYEQYF
few,TRBV11-2,NA,TRBJ1-2,CASSLGWRDYGYTF
NA,TRBV18,TRBD1,TRBJ2-2,CASSPLGQGNTGELFF
NA,TRBV28,TRBD2,TRBJ2-2,CASSRGTSGTGELFF
NA,TRBV7-9,TRBD2,TRBJ2-5,CSSSLGAGLAGGAETQYF
few,TRBV6-5,NA,TRBJ1-1,CASSTTGHTEAFF
few,TRBV6-6,NA,TRBJ2-2,CASGGKRGSYTGELFF
NA,TRBV21-1,NA,TRBJ1-1,CASSKWDRLVCTEAFF
NA,TRBV4-3,TRBD1,TRBJ1-1,CASSQAPGQVGTEAFF
NA,TRBV5-4,TRBD1,TRBJ2-3,CASSQTGGPADTQYF
few,TRBV28,TRBD1,TRBJ1-6,CASSFVLGTGHSPLHF
NA,TRBV2,NA,TRBJ2-1,CASWARTGYNEQFF
NA,TRBV7-2,NA,TRBJ1-5,CAIAQGPGQPQHF
NA,TRBV30,TRBD2,TRBJ2-1,CAWSQGLVVEDEQFF
NA,TRBV2,TRBD1,TRBJ2-7,CASSGDRASYEQYF
NA,TRBV5-5,NA,TRBJ2-7,CASSLGAVIYEQYF
NA,TRBV14,NA,TRBJ2-1,CASSQDQGTHNEQFF
NA,TRBV6-5,TRBD2,TRBJ2-5,CASSSLSGGAFETQYF
NA,TRBV19,NA,TRBJ2-7,CASSIAGSGEQYF
NA,TRBV6-5,NA,TRBJ2-7,CASSYAGPSYEQYF
once,TRBV10-3,NA,TRBJ1-2,CAISEGQVAGVYGYTF
NA,TRBV7-2,NA,TRBJ2-5,CASSYGDRLQETQYF
few,TRBV5-1,NA,TRBJ2-4,CASSTVGGPNIQYF
NA,TRBV7-6,NA,TRBJ2-1,CASSLVHGDNEQFF
once,TRBV4-1,NA,TRBJ1-1,CASAGPLKNTKAFF
NA,TRBV5-1,NA,TRBJ2-3,CASSLAGGASTDTQYF
few,TRBV6-1,TRBD1,TRBJ2-7,CASSVRDSYYEQYF
NA,TRBV25-1,TRBD2,TRBJ2-5,CASSVGAGGPQETQYF
NA,TRBV10-1,TRBD2,TRBJ2-7,CASSGVLAGAYEQYF
NA,TRBV25-1,NA,TRBJ1-5,CASSGTRGNSNQPQHF
once,TRBV5-1,NA,TRBJ2-2,CASSRTSTGELFF
few,TRBV10-2,NA,TRBJ2-3,CASGARSGTDTQYF
few,TRBV7-2,NA,TRBJ2-1,CASSLGRQTIYNEQFF